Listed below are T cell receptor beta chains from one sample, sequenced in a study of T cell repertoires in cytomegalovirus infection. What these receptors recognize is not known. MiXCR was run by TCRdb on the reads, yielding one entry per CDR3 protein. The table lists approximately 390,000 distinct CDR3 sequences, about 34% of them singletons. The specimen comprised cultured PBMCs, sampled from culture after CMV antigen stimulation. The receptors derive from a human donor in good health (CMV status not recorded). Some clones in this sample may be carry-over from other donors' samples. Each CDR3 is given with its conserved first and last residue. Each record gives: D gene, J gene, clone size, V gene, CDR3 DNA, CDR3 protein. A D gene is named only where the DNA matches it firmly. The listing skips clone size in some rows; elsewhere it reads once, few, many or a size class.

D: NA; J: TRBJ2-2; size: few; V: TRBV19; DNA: TGTGCCAGTAGACCCCAGGGGCTACGCACCGGGGAGCTGTTTTTT; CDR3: CASRPQGLRTGELFF
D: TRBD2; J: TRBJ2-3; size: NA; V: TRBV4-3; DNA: TGCGCCAGCAGCCAAGAGGCCCCGACCAGCGGGAGGGCCATTAGCACAGATACGCAGTATTTT; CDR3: CASSQEAPTSGRAISTDTQYF
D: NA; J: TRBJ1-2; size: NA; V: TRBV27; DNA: TGTGCCAGCAGTTCTGGGGCGGGAGCCATCTATGGCTACACCTTC; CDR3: CASSSGAGAIYGYTF
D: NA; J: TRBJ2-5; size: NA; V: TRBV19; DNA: TGTGCCAGTGGCGTATATGCTGGACAAGAGACCCAGTACTTC; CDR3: CASGVYAGQETQYF
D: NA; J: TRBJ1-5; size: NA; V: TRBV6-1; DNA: TGTGCCAGCAGTAATGACCGGCTCCAGCCCCAGCATTTT; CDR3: CASSNDRLQPQHF
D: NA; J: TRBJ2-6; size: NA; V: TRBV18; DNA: TGTGCCGGCTCACCCCCTTGGCAGGCCGGCTCTGGGGCCAACGTCCTGACTTTC; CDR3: CAGSPPWQAGSGANVLTF
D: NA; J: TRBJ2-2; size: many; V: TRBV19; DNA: TGTGCCAGTAGTCCCGACCCTCCCGGGGAGCTGTTTTTT; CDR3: CASSPDPPGELFF
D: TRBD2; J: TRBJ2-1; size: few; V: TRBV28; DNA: TGTGCCAGCGACACTAGCGGGAGGGGGAATGAGCAGTTCTTC; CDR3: CASDTSGRGNEQFF
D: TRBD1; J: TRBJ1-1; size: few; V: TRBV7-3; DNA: TGTGCCAGCAGCTCCCAGGGGGCCACTGAAGCTTTCTTT; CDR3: CASSSQGATEAFF
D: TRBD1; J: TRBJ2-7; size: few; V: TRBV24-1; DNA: TGTGCCACCAGTGCCGGGGACAGTTCCTACGAGCAGTACTTC; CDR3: CATSAGDSSYEQYF
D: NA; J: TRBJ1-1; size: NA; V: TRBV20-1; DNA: TGCAGTGCTAGAGATCGTAGTACTGAAGCTTTCTTT; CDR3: CSARDRSTEAFF
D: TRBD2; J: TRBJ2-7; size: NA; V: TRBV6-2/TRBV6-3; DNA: TGTGCCAGCAGTTCCGATCTCGCGGGAGGCTACGAGCAGTACTTC; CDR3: CASSSDLAGGYEQYF
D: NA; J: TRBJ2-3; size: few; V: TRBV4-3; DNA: TGCGCCAGCAGCCAAGATCCGTTAGATACGCAGTATTTT; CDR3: CASSQDPLDTQYF
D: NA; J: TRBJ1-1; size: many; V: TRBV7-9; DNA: TGTGCCAGCAGCTTAGTACAGGAGAACACTGAAGCTTTCTTT; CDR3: CASSLVQENTEAFF
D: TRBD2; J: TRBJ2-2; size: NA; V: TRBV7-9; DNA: TGTGCCAGCAGCTTGAGCGGGACGATCCCGGGCACCGGGGAGCTGTTTTTT; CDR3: CASSLSGTIPGTGELFF
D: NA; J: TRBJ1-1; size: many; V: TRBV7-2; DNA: TGTGCCAGCAGCGCCGACTCGGCCCGATCGAGGGCTGAAGCTTTCTTT; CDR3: CASSADSARSRAEAFF
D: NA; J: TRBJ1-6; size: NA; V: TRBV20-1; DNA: TGCAGTGCAAGCAGGGACGGCTCACCCCTCCACTTT; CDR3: CSASRDGSPLHF
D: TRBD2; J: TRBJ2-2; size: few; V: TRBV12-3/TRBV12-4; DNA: TGTGCCAGCAGAATAGGACTAGCGGGAGGGAACACCGGGGAGCTGTTTTTT; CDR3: CASRIGLAGGNTGELFF
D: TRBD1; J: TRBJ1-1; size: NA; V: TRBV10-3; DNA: TGTGCCATCAGTGAGCCGAGCTCATCCAGGGGGCGGACTGAAGCTTTCTTT; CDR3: CAISEPSSSRGRTEAFF
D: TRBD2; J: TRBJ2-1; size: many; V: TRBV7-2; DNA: TGTGCCAGCAGCTATTTAGCGGGAGGGGCCTACAATGAGCAGTTCTTC; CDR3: CASSYLAGGAYNEQFF
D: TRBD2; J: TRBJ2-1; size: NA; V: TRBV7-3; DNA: TGTGCCAGCGGCCCCCCGGGAGCGGGATACAATGAGCAGTTCTTC; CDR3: CASGPPGAGYNEQFF
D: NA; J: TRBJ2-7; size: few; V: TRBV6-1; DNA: TGTGCCGCCAGCCGGGCGGGCGCCTACGAGCAGTACTTC; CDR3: CAASRAGAYEQYF
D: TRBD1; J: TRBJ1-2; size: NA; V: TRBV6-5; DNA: TGTGCCAGCGGGACAGGGCGCTATGGCTACACCTTC; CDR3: CASGTGRYGYTF
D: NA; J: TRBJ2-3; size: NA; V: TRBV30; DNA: TGTGCCTGGGAGCGTTCGACAGATACGCAGTATTTT; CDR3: CAWERSTDTQYF
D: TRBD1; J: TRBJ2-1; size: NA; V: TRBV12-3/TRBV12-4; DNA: TGTGCCAGCAGTTTAGCCTCCGGGACAGGGGTTTCCTATGAGCAGTTCTTC; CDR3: CASSLASGTGVSYEQFF